This T cell receptor beta chain derives from a study of shared clonotypes between healthy human individuals. Notes on the study in general: It was anticipated that sequencing depth would influence how many clonotypes donors shared. Researchers found naive subsets generally carried larger estimated richness than memory subsets.

Worth noting for this clone: What it recognizes is unknown.

At deep level, the assay was performed. This table comes from immunoSEQ multiplex PCR, and its TCRdb copy is limited to in-frame clones, with some not included. Among around 1.5 million clones listed, around 98% were seen once. Trimming took 2 bases from V and 8 from J; bases not matched to a gene: 9. The V gene's germline CDR1 is SGHNT and CDR2 YYREEE (reference sequence). The CDR3 totals 15 residues. The chain is built from TRBV5-4 and TRBJ2-1; TRBD2 aligns across 8 bases. Sequencing was done on a sample of naive CD4+ T cells sorted from blood. Specified subset: CD45RA+ positively selected. This TCR was recovered from a man aged 25-45 years in good health. The CDR3: CASSFRSGSVHEQFF. CDR3 coding DNA: TGTGCCAGCAGCTTTCGAAGCGGGAGTGTCCATGAGCAGTTCTTC.